This T cell receptor beta chain appears in the sequencing data of a study of shared clonotypes between healthy human individuals. General study points: The authors expected sequencing depth to affect clonotype sharing among donors. As a rule, naive subsets had a larger estimated richness than memory subsets.

Unmatched junction bases numbered 4, after V lost 3 bases and J lost 6 bases. The length of the CDR3 is 15 residues. Looked up from germline, CDR1 is WSHSY and CDR2 is SAAADI. Sequencing used immunoSEQ multiplex PCR; TCRdb keeps in-frame clones, though not all of them. Among around 95,000 clones listed, roughly two thirds were seen once. CD8 memory fractions consisted of CD45RO+ and CCR7-negative CD45RA+ TemRA cells together. This clone was counted many times. Its target is unknown. Input material: memory CD8+ T cells sorted from blood. Subset noted: CD45RO+ cells pooled with CCR7-negative TemRA cells. This rearrangement joins TRBV10-2 to TRBJ2-7, with 14 bases that match TRBD2. The clonotype was recovered from a man aged 25-40 years in good health. In nucleotides, the CDR3 is TGCGCCAGCAGTGACCCGGGACTAGCGGGAGCCGAGCAGTACTTC. The encoded protein is CASSDPGLAGAEQYF.